One and the same sample provided the 29 T cell receptor beta chains below, sequenced in a study of blood T cells in healthy people across ages. It was with a sample-barcoded 5' primer and a J-beta primer mix that a second PCR of about 6 to 11 cycles was run. TCRdb processed the 5' RACE reads anew with MiXCR; each CDR3 protein has one entry. The sample lists 2 million or so distinct CDR3 sequences, less than 50% occurring once. The sequencing sample was made of blood. Receptor source: a woman aged 40 to 50 in good health.

The V call is TRBV4-1, the J call TRBJ2-3, with a tentative D call TRBD2 (6 bases). Between the trimmed V and J ends, which lost 3 bases and 0 bases, there was a span of 10 bases. CDR3 length equals 15 residues. Per germline, CDR1 MGHRA and CDR2 YSYEKL. For the CDR3, the DNA is TGCGCCAGCAGCCAGAGCGGGCCCAGCACAGATACGCAGTATTTT. It yields the protein CASSQSGPSTDTQYF.

The chain carries TRBV20-1 and TRBJ1-6; 7 bases are a match to TRBD1. The CDR3 spans 16 residues. The ends lost 3 bases at V and 0 bases at J; junction bases unmatched: 5. Germline CDR1 is DFQATT and CDR2 is SNEGSKA (reference sequence). The CDR3 region is CSARETGSSYNSPLHF. CDR3 DNA sequence: TGCAGTGCTAGGGAGACAGGGAGCTCCTATAATTCACCCCTCCACTTT.

This clonotype was seen many times. CDR3 DNA sequence: TGTGCCAGCAGTCCTGACAGAAGCTACGAGCAGTACTTC. This translates into CASSPDRSYEQYF. V gene TRBV6-2 or TRBV6-3 combines with J gene TRBJ2-7; TRBD1 is a possible D gene (5 bases). V was clipped by 5 bases and J by 3 bases, with 11 bases between them. The CDR3 runs to 13 residues. Germline values: CDR1 MNHEY, CDR2 SVGEGT.

The rearrangement joins TRBV29-1 to TRBJ1-2; D is perhaps TRBD1 (6 bases). V lost 7 bases and J lost 7, with 13 bases in between. CDR1 and CDR2 from the germline V gene are SQVTM and ANQGSEA. The CDR3 covers 11 residues. The CDR3 region has the DNA TGCAGCGGGGCAGGGGCGGGTGGCTACACCTTC. Encoded protein: CSGAGAGGYTF.

This clonotype was detected once. The V gene is TRBV18, the J gene TRBJ1-1; the match to TRBD1 covers 7 bases. CDR3 length equals 15 residues. V trimming: 1 base; J trimming: 1 base; junction bases outside the gene matches: 3. Per the germline V gene, CDR1 is KGHSH and CDR2 is LQKENI. In nucleotides, the CDR3 is TGTGCCAGCTCACCACAGGGACAGAGGAACACTGAAGCTTTCTTT. Amino acids: CASSPQGQRNTEAFF.

The J gene is TRBJ1-2, the V gene TRBV11-2; no clear D gene. Trimming cost V 3 bases and J 2 bases, with 13 bases left between them. The CDR3 covers 15 residues. Looked up from germline, CDR1 is SGHAT and CDR2 is FQNNGV. The CDR3 here is CASSLLIGLNYGYTF. CDR3 nucleotides: TGTGCCAGCAGCTTGCTGATCGGATTAAACTATGGCTACACCTTC.

The chain carries TRBV14 and TRBJ2-7; 11 bases agree with TRBD2. Trimming at V came to 4 bases and at J to 7 bases, leaving 15 bases not matched to a gene. The germline gives CDR1 SGHDN, CDR2 FVKESK. This CDR3 is built from 17 residues. The CDR3 loop is CASSLPLAGGLYNEQYF. CDR3 nucleotide sequence: TGTGCCAGCAGCCTACCATTAGCGGGGGGGCTCTACAATGAGCAGTACTTC.

This clonotype was seen a few times. This chain links TRBV20-1 with TRBJ2-1; 9 bases fit TRBD2. The CDR3 is 15 residues long. Germline V gene data show CDR1 as DFQATT and CDR2 as SNEGSKA (reference sequence). V lost 0 bases, J lost 2 bases, and 2 bases stayed unmatched. The CDR3 DNA reads TGCAGTGCTAGAGATGCGGGGGGGCCCTACAATGAGCAGTTCTTC. It codes for CSARDAGGPYNEQFF.

This clonotype showed up just a few times. The V gene is TRBV6-1, the J gene TRBJ1-4, with unresolved D. Germline-derived CDR1 and CDR2 are MNHNS and SASEGT. Trimming cost V 3 bases and J 4 bases, with 9 bases left between them. The CDR3 length is 14 residues. CDR3 nucleotides: TGTGCCAGCAGTGAGGGCCCTTATAATGAAAAACTGTTTTTT. Translation: CASSEGPYNEKLFF.

The chain uses TRBV4-1 and TRBJ1-5; D might be TRBD1 (6 bases). V lost 0 bases to trimming and J lost 2 bases, with 20 bases between them. Per germline, CDR1 MGHRA and CDR2 YSYEKL. This CDR3 comprises 19 residues. In nucleotides, the CDR3 is TGCGCCAGCAGCCAAGACCAGGGAGGGGGGGCAAGGGGCAATCAGCCCCAGCATTTT. Translated: CASSQDQGGGARGNQPQHF.

The chain employs TRBV29-1 and TRBJ1-2; no reliable D call. CDR3 length: 12 residues. Germline assignment: CDR1 SQVTM and CDR2 ANQGSEA. With 5 bases removed from V and 3 bases from J, the gap between germline ends came to 10 bases. The chain's CDR3 is CSVLGGDYGYTF. The DNA for the CDR3 is TGCAGCGTTCTGGGAGGAGACTATGGCTACACCTTC.

This clonotype was detected only a few times. This chain links TRBV29-1 with TRBJ2-7, with 7 bases fitting TRBD2. The J call is uncertain, as TRBJ2-5 better fits the DNA end. The CDR3 is 14 amino acids. Looked up from germline, CDR1 is SQVTM and CDR2 is ANQGSEA. The DNA of the CDR3 is TGCAGCGTTTCGCCGGGACTAAAAAGAGAGACCCAGTACTTC. This gives the protein CSVSPGLKRETQYF.

V gene TRBV4-1 combines with J gene TRBJ2-5; no reliable D call. V was cut by 0 bases and J by 1 base, with 12 bases left in between. The CDR3 runs to 16 residues. Germline V CDR1 and CDR2: MGHRA, YSYEKL. CDR3: CASSQEQLRLQETQYF. In nucleotides, the CDR3 is TGCGCCAGCAGCCAAGAACAGCTAAGACTCCAAGAGACCCAGTACTTC.

V is TRBV9 and J is TRBJ1-1; weak D call: TRBD1 (5 bases). The germline CDR1 and CDR2 sequences are SGDLS and YYNGEE. V was cut by 2 bases and J by 5 bases, with 10 bases left in between. This CDR3 contains 13 residues. The CDR3 loop is CASSVPGETEAFF. CDR3 DNA sequence: TGTGCCAGCAGCGTTCCGGGGGAAACTGAAGCTTTCTTT.

As regards this clonotype: The junction departs from the called germline gene at one end, perhaps through a read error. The chain is built from TRBV29-1 and TRBJ2-4, with D maybe TRBD2 (5 bases). The CDR3 contains 12 residues. CDR1 is SQVTM and CDR2 is ANQGSEA in the germline V gene. CDR3 nucleotides: TGCGGCGTTGAAATCACGGGGAACATTCAGTACTTC. Translation: CGVEITGNIQYF.

The CDR3 nucleotides are TGTGCCAGCAGCCGAGAGCGCCTACTAGCGGGGGGAGAAGATACGCAGTATTTT. It encodes CASSRERLLAGGEDTQYF. This rearrangement joins TRBV4-2 to TRBJ2-3, with TRBD2 matching 12 bases. Germline V gene lookup returns CDR1 LGHNA and CDR2 YNFKEQ. Trimming removed 4 bases from V and 5 bases from J; junction bases left unmatched: 13. This CDR3 region has 18 residues.

This clonotype was found a few times. This chain connects TRBV7-2 to TRBJ2-1, with D tentatively TRBD2 (6 bases). CDR1 is SGHTA and CDR2 is FQGNSA in the germline V gene. Trimming left V 4 bases short and J 0 bases short, with 13 bases between. This CDR3 comprises 16 residues. The CDR3 is CASSSSWRGSYNEQFF. The CDR3 DNA follows: TGTGCCAGCAGCTCTAGCTGGCGGGGCTCCTACAATGAGCAGTTCTTC.

The rearrangement links TRBV4-3 to TRBJ1-5, with 11 bases identical to TRBD1. The germline V gene encodes CDR1 LGHNA and CDR2 YSLEER. The CDR3 is 17 residues long. The J segment lost 4 bases and the V segment lost 6 bases, leaving 11 bases of the junction unmatched. As DNA, the CDR3 is TGCGCCAGCAGAACACCAGAGGGGACAGGGGGAAATCAGCCCCAGCATTTT. It is translated as CASRTPEGTGGNQPQHF.

The chain couples TRBV7-2 to TRBJ1-2, with TRBD1 matching 9 bases. From germline, CDR1 is SGHTA and CDR2 FQGNSA. This CDR3 has 14 amino acids. J lost 8 bases, V lost 5 bases, and 9 bases had no gene match. The CDR3 loop is CASSTIDRGSGYTF. The CDR3 coding sequence is TGTGCCAGCAGCACCATCGACAGGGGGTCCGGCTACACCTTC. The variable domain in full, with the rest retrieved from reference TRBV7-2 and TRBJ1-2, is GAGVSQSPSNKVTEKGKDVELRCDPISGHTALYWYRQSLGQGLEFLIYFQGNSAPDKSGLPSDRFSAERTGGSVSTLTIQRTQQEDSAVYLCASSTIDRGSGYTFGSGTRLTVV.

The V and J genes are TRBV27 and TRBJ1-2; D possibly corresponds to TRBD1 (5 bases). With 5 bases removed from V and 12 bases from J, the gap between germline ends came to 16 bases. The CDR3 has 12 residues. Germline V CDR1 and CDR2: MNHEY, SMNVEV (reference sequence). The CDR3 DNA follows: TGTGCCAGCAGTCCGGCCGGGGCTCGGGACACCTTC. This encodes CASSPAGARDTF.

This clonotype was counted between two and nine times. The gene calls are TRBV20-1 and TRBJ2-3, with D perhaps TRBD1 (6 bases). Germline loops: CDR1 DFQATT, CDR2 SNEGSKA (reference sequence). The CDR3 has 15 amino acids. V shed 3 bases and J shed 0 bases, with 13 bases lying between them. CDR3 protein: CSASRGKTSTDTQYF. The CDR3 nucleotides read TGCAGTGCTAGCAGGGGCAAGACTAGCACAGATACGCAGTATTTT.

The CDR3, as DNA: TGTGCCAGCAGTCCTTTTCTCGGGGGTGAAGCTTTCTTT. This translates into CASSPFLGGEAFF. The V and J genes are TRBV28 and TRBJ1-1; D may be TRBD1 (5 bases). V was cut by 5 bases and J by 7 bases, with 14 bases left in between. Germline V gene sequence: CDR1 MDHEN, CDR2 SYDVKM. The CDR3 runs 13 residues.

The rearrangement uses TRBV6-5 and TRBJ2-1, with 9 bases matching TRBD2. Losses at the gene ends were 5 bases for V and 7 bases for J; bases not matched to a gene: 12. CDR3 size: 16 residues. Germline assignment: CDR1 MNHEY and CDR2 SVGAGI. This CDR3 reads CASSRLLAGALNEQFF. The CDR3 nucleotides are TGTGCCAGCAGTCGCCTTTTAGCGGGAGCATTAAATGAGCAGTTCTTC.

The chain carries TRBV18 and TRBJ2-7; TRBD1 agrees at 8 bases. V shed 3 bases, J shed 3 bases, and the junction held 7 bases outside the gene matches. CDR3 length: 15 amino acids. From germline, CDR1 is KGHSH and CDR2 LQKENI. CDR3 bases: TGTGCCAGCTCACCCTCCCCGGGACAGGTCTACGAGCAGTACTTC. Residues: CASSPSPGQVYEQYF.

CDR3 loop: CASSLVGTMPHEQYF. DNA for the CDR3: TGTGCCAGCAGTTTAGTTGGGACTATGCCACATGAGCAGTACTTC. This rearrangement joins TRBV27 to TRBJ2-5, with 7 bases fitting TRBD2. Trimming removed 2 bases from V and 11 bases from J; junction bases left unmatched: 14. Per germline, CDR1 MNHEY and CDR2 SMNVEV (reference sequence). CDR3 length equals 15 residues.

As concerns this clonotype: One end of the junction varies from germline; a read error may be responsible. V usage is TRBV7-9 and J usage is TRBJ2-4; D is perhaps TRBD1 (6 bases). Germline V lookup: CDR1 SEHNR, CDR2 FQNEAQ (reference sequence). CDR3 length equals 12 residues. CDR3 region: CAGSYESGGQYF. CDR3 DNA: TGTGCCGGCAGCTATGAGTCTGGGGGCCAGTACTTC. The full variable domain, with the rest looked up from reference TRBV7-9 and TRBJ2-4, is DTGVSQNPRHKITKRGQNVTFRCDPISEHNRLYWYRQTLGQGPEFLTYFQNEAQLEKSRLLSDRFSAERPKGSFSTLEIQRTEQGDSAMYLCAGSYESGGQYFGAGTRLSVL.

In its sample, this clonotype was seen a few times. V and J are TRBV4-2 and TRBJ2-1, with 9 bases identical to TRBD2. Germline CDR1 reads LGHNA; CDR2 reads YNFKEQ. V shed 1 base and J 4 bases; nucleotides not matched to a gene: 8. CDR3 length: 17 residues. The CDR3 DNA sequence: TGTGCCAGCAGCCAAGGGGCCGTGACTAGCGGTTACAATGAGCAGTTCTTC. Translated, it gives CASSQGAVTSGYNEQFF.

This clonotype was detected ten times or more. This sequence joins TRBV20-1 and TRBJ2-1; D not certain. This CDR3 comprises 13 residues. The ends were cut back, 3 bases at V and 2 bases at J, with 8 bases in the middle. Looked up from germline, CDR1 is DFQATT and CDR2 is SNEGSKA (reference sequence). The CDR3 DNA is TGCAGTGCTAGTGACCAGGCCTACAATGAGCAGTTCTTC. This sequence encodes CSASDQAYNEQFF.

The V call is TRBV7-9, the J call TRBJ1-4; D is unresolved. The CDR3 covers 16 residues. Germline V CDR1 and CDR2: SEHNR, FQNEAQ (reference sequence). The ends were cut back, 4 bases at V and 3 bases at J, with 15 bases in the middle. The CDR3 DNA reads TGTGCCAGCAGCTCTACTAATCCCGGCTCTAATGAAAAACTGTTTTTT. This translates into CASSSTNPGSNEKLFF.